A selection of T cell receptor beta chains follows, all from one sample in a study of long-term antiretroviral therapy in people with HIV. This table comes from immunoSEQ multiplex PCR, and its TCRdb copy is limited to in-frame clones, with some not included. The repertoire holds more than 6,000 clones, with about 74% as singletons. The sample here was unsorted PBMCs, taken 0.1 years before starting antiretroviral therapy. The receptors originated from a man aged 18 to 35 with HIV. Both conserved end residues are part of each CDR3. The order of the fields is D gene, J gene, V gene, clone size, CDR3 protein, CDR3 DNA. The D gene is left open where the match is weak. The size entry is marked missing in some rows and otherwise reads once, few, many or a size class.

NA | TRBJ2-3 | TRBV5-1 | NA | CASSLIGGRADTQYF | TGCGCCAGCAGCTTAATAGGGGGAAGGGCAGATACGCAGTATTTT
NA | TRBJ1-6 | TRBV11-2 | NA | CASSLSSWAGTNSPLHF | TGTGCCAGCAGCTTATCTTCATGGGCAGGAACAAATTCACCCCTCCACTTT
NA | TRBJ1-1 | TRBV28 | few | CASSLVELNTEAFF | TGTGCCAGCAGTTTGGTCGAGTTGAACACTGAAGCTTTCTTT
NA | TRBJ1-5 | TRBV6-4 | NA | CASLRHFWSQPQHF | TGTGCCAGCCTTCGACACTTCTGGTCTCAGCCCCAGCATTTT
NA | TRBJ1-2 | TRBV2 | NA | CASSDPGAGGGYTF | TGTGCCAGCAGTGACCCGGGTGCGGGGGGTGGCTACACCTTC
TRBD1 | TRBJ1-1 | TRBV5-1 | NA | CASSTGTENTEAFF | TGCGCCAGCTCAACCGGGACAGAGAACACTGAAGCTTTCTTT
NA | TRBJ1-5 | TRBV11-2 | NA | CASSLGRAGRQYNQPQHF | TGTGCCAGCAGCTTAGGACGGGCAGGGAGACAATACAATCAGCCCCAGCATTTT
NA | TRBJ1-2 | TRBV15 | NA | CATSRVQGFGYTF | TGTGCCACCAGCAGAGTGCAGGGCTTTGGCTACACCTTC
TRBD1 | TRBJ2-1 | TRBV28 | NA | CASSLDRDYEQFF | TGTGCCAGCAGTTTAGACAGGGATTATGAGCAGTTCTTC
TRBD2 | TRBJ2-3 | TRBV6-6 | NA | CASSLAGGPNTQYF | TGTGCCAGCAGTTTAGCGGGGGGGCCGAATACGCAGTATTTT
NA | TRBJ1-1 | TRBV6-5 | NA | CASRALRATEAFF | TGTGCCAGCAGAGCTCTTAGGGCCACTGAAGCTTTCTTT
NA | TRBJ1-4 | TRBV19 | NA | CASTATTNEKLFF | TGTGCCAGTACCGCTACAACTAATGAAAAACTGTTTTTT
NA | TRBJ1-6 | TRBV4-2 | NA | CASSPAGGNSPLHF | TGTGCCAGCAGCCCGGCAGGTGGGAATTCACCCCTCCACTTT
NA | TRBJ1-4 | TRBV27 | NA | CASSPPQGRNEKLFF | TGTGCCAGCAGTCCACCACAGGGAAGAAATGAAAAACTGTTTTTT
NA | TRBJ2-3 | TRBV11-3 | NA | CASSLDHVGGTQYF | TGTGCCAGCAGCTTAGATCACGTGGGCGGTACGCAGTATTTT
NA | TRBJ1-5 | TRBV7-9 | NA | CASSLNSQPQHF | TGTGCCAGCAGCTTAAATAGTCAGCCCCAGCATTTT
NA | TRBJ1-1 | TRBV19 | NA | CASSIVGRLVGTEAFF | TGTGCCAGTAGTATAGTCGGCAGGCTCGTAGGGACTGAAGCTTTCTTT
TRBD2 | TRBJ2-6 | TRBV6-5 | NA | CASFSGVSGANVLTF | TGTGCCAGCTTTAGCGGGGTCTCTGGGGCCAACGTCCTGACTTTC
NA | TRBJ2-5 | TRBV28 | NA | CASSLMGFGTDGETQYF | TGTGCCAGCAGTTTAATGGGGTTTGGGACCGATGGGGAGACCCAGTACTTC
TRBD1 | TRBJ2-3 | TRBV6-1 | NA | CASSEDRGGTDTQYF | TGTGCCAGCAGTGAAGACAGGGGTGGCACAGATACGCAGTATTTT
NA | TRBJ2-2 | TRBV7-9 | once | CASSFLAGELFF | TGTGCCAGCAGCTTTCTCGCCGGGGAGCTGTTTTTT
NA | TRBJ1-5 | TRBV2 | NA | CASSRITQPQHF | TGTGCCAGCAGCCGCATAACCCAGCCCCAGCATTTT
NA | TRBJ1-2 | TRBV7-9 | NA | CASSLDNYGYTF | TGTGCCAGCAGCCTGGATAACTATGGCTACACCTTC
TRBD1 | TRBJ2-5 | TRBV25-1 | NA | CASSWGQGGETQYF | TGTGCCAGCAGCTGGGGACAGGGGGGAGAGACCCAGTACTTC
NA | TRBJ1-1 | TRBV9 | NA | CASSVGWGLNTEAFF | TGTGCCAGCAGCGTAGGGTGGGGCCTGAACACTGAAGCTTTCTTT
TRBD2 | TRBJ2-2 | TRBV6-1 | NA | CASSGTSGGAGELFF | TGTGCCAGCAGTGGGACTAGCGGGGGGGCCGGGGAGCTGTTTTTT
NA | TRBJ1-1 | TRBV11-2 | NA | CASSGDSGFTEAFF | TGTGCCAGCAGCGGGGACTCAGGGTTTACTGAAGCTTTCTTT
TRBD1 | TRBJ1-1 | TRBV19 | NA | CASTKDRVNTEAFF | TGTGCCAGTACCAAGGACAGGGTGAACACTGAAGCTTTCTTT
NA | TRBJ2-1 | TRBV6-6 | NA | CASSYGDGRYNEQFF | TGTGCCAGCAGTTACGGGGACGGACGTTACAATGAGCAGTTCTTC
TRBD1 | TRBJ2-7 | TRBV9 | NA | CASSYHGTDYEQYF | TGTGCCAGCAGTTACCACGGGACAGACTACGAGCAGTACTTC
TRBD1 | TRBJ1-1 | TRBV10-2 | NA | CAAHDNDRGIGGTEAFF | TGCGCCGCACATGACAATGACAGGGGGATAGGGGGCACTGAAGCTTTCTTT
NA | TRBJ1-5 | TRBV6-1 | NA | CASSEILGQGNQPQHF | TGTGCCAGCAGTGAAATTTTAGGCCAGGGCAATCAGCCCCAGCATTTT
TRBD1 | TRBJ1-5 | TRBV6-1 | few | CASSFDRGSNQPQHF | TGTGCCAGCAGTTTTGACAGGGGAAGCAATCAGCCCCAGCATTTT
TRBD2 | TRBJ2-3 | TRBV11-3 | NA | CASAGTSGGVSTDTQYF | TGTGCCAGCGCCGGGACTAGCGGGGGGGTTAGCACAGATACGCAGTATTTT
NA | TRBJ1-4 | TRBV27 | NA | CASRMRGRPNEKLFF | TGTGCCAGCAGGATGCGGGGTCGGCCTAATGAAAAACTGTTTTTT
TRBD2 | TRBJ2-1 | TRBV5-1 | NA | CASSLGSTGGDEQFF | TGCGCCAGCAGCTTGGGTTCTACGGGGGGGGATGAGCAGTTCTTC
NA | TRBJ2-1 | TRBV7-8 | NA | CASSQGYYNEQFF | TGTGCCAGCAGCCAAGGGTATTACAATGAGCAGTTCTTC
NA | TRBJ2-6 | TRBV27 | NA | CASSLQHENSGANVLTF | TGTGCCAGCAGTTTACAACACGAAAACTCTGGGGCCAACGTCCTGACTTTC
TRBD2 | TRBJ2-2 | TRBV4-1 | NA | CASSPPMGGGANTGELFF | TGCGCCAGCAGCCCCCCAATGGGGGGGGGAGCGAACACCGGGGAGCTGTTTTTT
NA | TRBJ2-7 | TRBV27 | NA | CASSLSISYEQYF | TGTGCCAGCAGTTTATCGATCAGCTACGAGCAGTACTTC
NA | TRBJ1-1 | TRBV29-1 | NA | CSVEAWVAGPTNTEAFF | TGCAGCGTTGAAGCGTGGGTGGCAGGACCCACAAACACTGAAGCTTTCTTT
TRBD1 | TRBJ1-1 | TRBV9 | NA | CASSVTGGNTEAFF | TGTGCCAGCAGCGTAACAGGGGGCAACACTGAAGCTTTCTTT